This T cell receptor (beta chain) was sequenced during a study of beta chain features in type 1 diabetes. Donors underwent one heparinised blood draw, about 0.12 L on average. Via CD45RO/CCR7/CD25/CD127/CD95/CD27, cells of the CD4+ naive, central memory, regulatory and stem cell-like memory subsets were sorted. CDR1 and CDR2 (germline): SGHDT, YYEEEE. CDR3 length: 15 residues. This clone was seen only once. Its antigen remains unknown. The junction departs from the called germline gene at one end, perhaps through a read error. General study results and limits: In every one of the four CD4+ subsets, TCRB CDR3s were moderately but significantly shorter in Type 1 diabetes patients.

Investigators reverse transcribed all isolated RNA, so they sequenced expressed TCRB transcripts. Some clones are missing from TCRdb's copy, which holds only in-frame ones; the method was immunoSEQ multiplex PCR. This sample carries 120,000 to 150,000 clones, 40% to 60% of them seen once, and the ten largest clones take over 0.4%. The chain combines TRBV5-6 with TRBJ1-1; TRBD1 aligns across 9 bases. Material: Tregs from blood. The TCR sequence derives from a man between 18 and 29 years old in good health. The CDR3 nucleotides are TGTGCCAGCAGCTTATTGACAGGGGGGGACACTGAGGCTTTCTTT. Protein: CASSLLTGGDTEAFF.